Described below is a single TCR beta chain sequence and its context. Its matching antigen is unknown. CDR1 SGHRS and CDR2 YFSETQ come from the germline V gene. The V and J ends lost 0 bases and 6 bases respectively, with 10 bases between them. This CDR3 region has 14 residues. Some clones are missing from TCRdb's copy, which holds only in-frame ones; the method was immunoSEQ multiplex PCR. Of roughly 50,000 clones listed, over 70% are singletons. This sample is drawn from a study of OX40 agonist ivuxolimab in advanced cancers. General observations from the study: CD4+ and CD8+ blood T cells expanded clonally by week 6 at 0.1 to 3.0 mg/kg.

Patients with a history of autoimmune disease or on systemic immunosuppression were excluded. This clonotype was sampled from an adult with an advanced solid tumor such as melanoma, head and neck, liver or kidney cancer. This sample comprised CD4+ or CD8+ T cells sorted from blood, obtained in a trial of the OX40 agonist ivuxolimab. This chain uses TRBV5-1 with TRBJ1-3, with D unclear. CDR3 bases: TGCGCCAGCAGCTTGGGTTCGGGAGAAAACACCATATATTTT. It yields the protein CASSLGSGENTIYF. The variable domain in full, completed from reference TRBV5-1 and TRBJ1-3, reads KAGVTQTPRYLIKTRGQQVTLSCSPISGHRSVSWYQQTPGQGLQFLFEYFSETQRNKGNFPGRFSGRQFSNSRSEMNVSTLELGDSALYLCASSLGSGENTIYFGEGSWLTVV.